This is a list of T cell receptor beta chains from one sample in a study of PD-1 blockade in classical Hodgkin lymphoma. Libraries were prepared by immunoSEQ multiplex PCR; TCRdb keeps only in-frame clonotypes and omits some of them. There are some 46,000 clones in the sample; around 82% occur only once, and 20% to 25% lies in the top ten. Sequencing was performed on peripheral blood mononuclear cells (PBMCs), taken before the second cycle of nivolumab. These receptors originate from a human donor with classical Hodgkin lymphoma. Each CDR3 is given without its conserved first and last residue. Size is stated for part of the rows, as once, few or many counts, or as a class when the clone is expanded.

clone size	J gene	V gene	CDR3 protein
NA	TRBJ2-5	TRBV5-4	ASSPRGAATQETQY
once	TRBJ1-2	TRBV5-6	ASSLTGPGGYT
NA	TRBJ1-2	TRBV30	AWSSGTARI
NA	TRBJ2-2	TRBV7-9	ATAVLPGNTGELF
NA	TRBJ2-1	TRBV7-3	ASSPDYSEQF
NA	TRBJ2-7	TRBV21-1	ASSSLGQVSYEQY
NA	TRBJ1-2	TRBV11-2	ASSLDWGQAHGYT
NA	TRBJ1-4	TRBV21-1	ASSKVAQGAVGEKLF
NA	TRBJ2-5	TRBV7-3	ASSLGAPGGLQETQY
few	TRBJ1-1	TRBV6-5	ASSYSMGRSVTEAF
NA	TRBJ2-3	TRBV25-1	ASSEWGLAGVEDTQY
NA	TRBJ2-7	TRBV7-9	ASSFSGSFYEQY
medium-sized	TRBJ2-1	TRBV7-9	ASSSSLGYNEQF
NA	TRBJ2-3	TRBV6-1	ASSNRDGGDTQY
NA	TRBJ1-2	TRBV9	ASSPGQNYGYT
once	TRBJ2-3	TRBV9	ASSVWDRDIDTQY
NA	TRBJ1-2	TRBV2	ASSEVPGGGYT
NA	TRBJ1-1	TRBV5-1	ASSFQGDTEAF